The clone carrying this T cell receptor (beta chain) was seen a few times. A second PCR, run for roughly 7 to 12 cycles, used a sample-barcoded 5' primer plus a J-beta primer mix. Unique molecular identifiers of 12 random nucleotides labeled each cDNA. TCRdb recomputed calls from the 5' RACE reads with MiXCR, one row per CDR3 protein. The data contain about 640,000 distinct CDR3 sequences, about 54% of them singletons. This sample is drawn from a study of blood T cells in healthy people across ages. The V gene lost 2 bases and the J gene lost 3 bases, with 11 bases spanning the gap. Per the germline V gene, CDR1 is SGHDT and CDR2 is YYEEEE. This CDR3 is built from 14 residues.

The V call is TRBV5-6, the J call TRBJ2-5; maybe TRBD1 (5 bases). Sequenced material: blood. The receptor's source is a man in his fifties or sixties in good health. CDR3: CASSFARGEETQYF. The CDR3 nucleotides are TGTGCCAGCAGCTTCGCAAGGGGCGAAGAGACCCAGTACTTC.